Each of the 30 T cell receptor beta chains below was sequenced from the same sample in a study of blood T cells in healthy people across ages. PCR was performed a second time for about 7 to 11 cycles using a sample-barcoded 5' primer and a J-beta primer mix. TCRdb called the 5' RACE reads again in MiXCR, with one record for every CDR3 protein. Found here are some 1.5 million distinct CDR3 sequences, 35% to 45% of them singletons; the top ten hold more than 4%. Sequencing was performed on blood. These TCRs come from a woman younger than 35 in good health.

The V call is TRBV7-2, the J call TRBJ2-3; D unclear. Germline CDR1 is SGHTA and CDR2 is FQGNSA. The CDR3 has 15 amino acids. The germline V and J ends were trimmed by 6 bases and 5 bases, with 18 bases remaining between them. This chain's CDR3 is CASSTPQEWVDTQYF. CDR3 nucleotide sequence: TGTGCCAGCAGTACGCCCCAGGAGTGGGTAGATACGCAGTATTTT.

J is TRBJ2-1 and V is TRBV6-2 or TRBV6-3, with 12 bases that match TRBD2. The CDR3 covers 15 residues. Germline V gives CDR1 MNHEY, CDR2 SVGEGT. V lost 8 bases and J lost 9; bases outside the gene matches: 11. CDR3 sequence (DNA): TGTGCCAGCTGTCCTAGCGGGGGGGCAGGGCTTGAGCAGTTCTTC. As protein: CASCPSGGAGLEQFF.

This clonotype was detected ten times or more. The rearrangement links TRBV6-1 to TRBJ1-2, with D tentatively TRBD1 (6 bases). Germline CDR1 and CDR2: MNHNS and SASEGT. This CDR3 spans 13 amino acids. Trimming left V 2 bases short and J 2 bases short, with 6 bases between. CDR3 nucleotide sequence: TGTGCCAGCAGTGAAACAGGGAACTATGGCTACACCTTC. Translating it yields CASSETGNYGYTF.

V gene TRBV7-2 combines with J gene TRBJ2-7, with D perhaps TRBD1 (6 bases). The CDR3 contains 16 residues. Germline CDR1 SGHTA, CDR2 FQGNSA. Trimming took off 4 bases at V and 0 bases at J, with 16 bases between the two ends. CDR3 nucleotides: TGTGCCAGCAGCTACTCACACGACAGGTTCTCCTACGAGCAGTACTTC. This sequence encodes CASSYSHDRFSYEQYF.

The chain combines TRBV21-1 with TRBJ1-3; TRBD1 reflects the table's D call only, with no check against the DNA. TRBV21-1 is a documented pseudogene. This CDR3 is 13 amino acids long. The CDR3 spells CASKRAAGNTIYF. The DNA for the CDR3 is TGTGCCAGCAAAAGGGCGGCTGGAAACACCATATATTTT.

The DNA for the CDR3 is TGTGCCAGCAGTCCCCGATCGACAGGCCACTTGGAGCAGTACTTC. This translates into CASSPRSTGHLEQYF. This chain links TRBV12-3 or TRBV12-4 with TRBJ2-7; D may be TRBD1 (6 bases). The length of the CDR3 is 15 residues. The V end lost 5 bases, the J end lost 7 bases, and 21 bases lay between the germline ends.

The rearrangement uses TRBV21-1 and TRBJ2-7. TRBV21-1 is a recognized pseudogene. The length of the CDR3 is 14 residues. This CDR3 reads CASSSLSWLYEQYF. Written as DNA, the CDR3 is TGTGCCAGCAGCTCTCTCTCTTGGCTCTACGAGCAGTACTTC.

CDR3 protein: CSVMGAGNTIYF. Here the CDR3 DNA reads TGCAGCGTTATGGGGGCTGGAAACACCATATATTTT. This chain uses TRBV29-1 with TRBJ1-3, with D possibly being TRBD1 (5 bases). Germline V gene sequence: CDR1 SQVTM, CDR2 ANQGSEA. This CDR3 is built from 12 residues. V lost 5 bases, J lost 2 bases, and 7 bases lay in between.

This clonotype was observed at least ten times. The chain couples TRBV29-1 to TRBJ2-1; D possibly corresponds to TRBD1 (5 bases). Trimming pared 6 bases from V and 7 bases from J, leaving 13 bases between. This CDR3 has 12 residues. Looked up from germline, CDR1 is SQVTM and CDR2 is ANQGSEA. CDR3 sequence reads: CSVAIQGNEQFF. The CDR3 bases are TGCAGCGTCGCCATCCAGGGAAATGAGCAGTTCTTC.

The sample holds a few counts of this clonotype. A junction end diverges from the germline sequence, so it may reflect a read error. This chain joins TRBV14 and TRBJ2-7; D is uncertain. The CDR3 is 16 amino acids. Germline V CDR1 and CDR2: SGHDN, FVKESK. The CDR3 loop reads CASGQGRPNSFYEQYF. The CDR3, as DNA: TGTGCCAGCGGCCAAGGTCGACCGAACTCTTTCTACGAGCAGTACTTC.

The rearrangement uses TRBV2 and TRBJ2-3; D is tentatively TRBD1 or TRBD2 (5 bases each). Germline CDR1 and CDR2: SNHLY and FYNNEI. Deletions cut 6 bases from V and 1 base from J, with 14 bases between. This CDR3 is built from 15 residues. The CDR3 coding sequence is TGTGCCAGCAGACGGGACCGCCCCCGCACAGATACGCAGTATTTT. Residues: CASRRDRPRTDTQYF.

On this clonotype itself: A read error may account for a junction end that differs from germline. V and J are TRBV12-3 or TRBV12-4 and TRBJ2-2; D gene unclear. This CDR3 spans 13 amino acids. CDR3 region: CASSLVVPGELFF. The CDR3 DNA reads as TGTGCCAGCAGCTTAGTGGTCCCCGGGGAGCTGTTTTTT.

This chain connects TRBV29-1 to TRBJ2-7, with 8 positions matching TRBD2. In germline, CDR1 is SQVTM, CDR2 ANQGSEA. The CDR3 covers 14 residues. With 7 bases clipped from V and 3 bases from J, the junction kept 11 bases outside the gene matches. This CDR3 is CSALLGLADYEQYF. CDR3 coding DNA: TGCAGCGCCCTCCTAGGACTAGCAGACTACGAGCAGTACTTC.

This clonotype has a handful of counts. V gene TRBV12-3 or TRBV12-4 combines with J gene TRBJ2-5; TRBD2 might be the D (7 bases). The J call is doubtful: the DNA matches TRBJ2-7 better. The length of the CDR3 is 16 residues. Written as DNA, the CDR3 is TGTGCCAGCACCACCGGCGGGGGCGGAAGGGCGGGCGAGCAGTACTTC. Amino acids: CASTTGGGGRAGEQYF.

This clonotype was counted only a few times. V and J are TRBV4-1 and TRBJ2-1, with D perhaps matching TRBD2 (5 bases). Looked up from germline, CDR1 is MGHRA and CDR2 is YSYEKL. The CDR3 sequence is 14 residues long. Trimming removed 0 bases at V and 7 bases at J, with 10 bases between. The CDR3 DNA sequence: TGCGCCAGCAGCCAAGATCCTAGCCTTAATGAGCAGTTCTTC. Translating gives CASSQDPSLNEQFF.

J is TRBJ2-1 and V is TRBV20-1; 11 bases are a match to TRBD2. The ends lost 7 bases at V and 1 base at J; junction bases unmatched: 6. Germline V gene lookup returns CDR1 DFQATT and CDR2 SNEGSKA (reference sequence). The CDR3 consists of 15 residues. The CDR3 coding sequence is TGCAGTGAGGCTAGCGGGGGGCTTTCCTACAATGAGCAGTTCTTC. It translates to CSEASGGLSYNEQFF.

The CDR3 DNA is TGTGCCAGCAGTCATTCCGCCTGGGTTAATGAGCAGTTCTTC. Translated: CASSHSAWVNEQFF. The rearrangement joins TRBV11-2 to TRBJ2-1; D gene unclear. The CDR3 has 14 amino acids. The germline V gene encodes CDR1 SGHAT and CDR2 FQNNGV. The V end lost 6 bases, the J end lost 7 bases, and 16 bases lay between the germline ends.

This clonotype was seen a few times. The CDR3 DNA follows: TGTGCCAGCAGCATGGACATCCACAATGAGCAGTTCTTC. Amino acids: CASSMDIHNEQFF. The rearrangement joins TRBV12-3 or TRBV12-4 to TRBJ2-1, with D possibly TRBD1 on 5 matching bases. CDR3 length: 13 residues. V gave up 6 bases and J gave up 5 bases, with 11 bases separating them.

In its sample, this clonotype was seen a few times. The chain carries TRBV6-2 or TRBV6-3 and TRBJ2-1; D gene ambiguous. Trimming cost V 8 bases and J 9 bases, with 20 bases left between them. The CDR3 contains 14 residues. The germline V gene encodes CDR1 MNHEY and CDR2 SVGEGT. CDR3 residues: CASQRHGAESEQFF. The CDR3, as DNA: TGTGCCAGCCAGCGCCACGGAGCTGAGAGTGAGCAGTTCTTC.

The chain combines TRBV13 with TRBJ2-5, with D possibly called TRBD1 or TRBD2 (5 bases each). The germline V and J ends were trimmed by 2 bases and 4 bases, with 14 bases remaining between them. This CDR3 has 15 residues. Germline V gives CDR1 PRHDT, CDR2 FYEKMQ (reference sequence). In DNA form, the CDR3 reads TGTGCCAGCAGCTTACTCAGCAGGGAGAGAGAGACCCAGTACTTC. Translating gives CASSLLSRERETQYF.

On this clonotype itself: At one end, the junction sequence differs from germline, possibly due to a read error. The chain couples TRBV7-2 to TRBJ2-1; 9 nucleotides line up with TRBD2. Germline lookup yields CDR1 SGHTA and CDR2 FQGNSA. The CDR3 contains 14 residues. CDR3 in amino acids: CASSLAGWTNEQFF. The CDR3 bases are TGTGCCAGCAGCCTAGCGGGATGGACCAATGAGCAGTTCTTC.

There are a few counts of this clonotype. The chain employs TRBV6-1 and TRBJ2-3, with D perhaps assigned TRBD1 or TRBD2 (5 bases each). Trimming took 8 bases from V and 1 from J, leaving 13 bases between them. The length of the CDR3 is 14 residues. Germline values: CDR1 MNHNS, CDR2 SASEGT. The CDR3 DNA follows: TGTGCCAGCCAGAGGGACCTAGGCACAGATACGCAGTATTTT. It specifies CASQRDLGTDTQYF.

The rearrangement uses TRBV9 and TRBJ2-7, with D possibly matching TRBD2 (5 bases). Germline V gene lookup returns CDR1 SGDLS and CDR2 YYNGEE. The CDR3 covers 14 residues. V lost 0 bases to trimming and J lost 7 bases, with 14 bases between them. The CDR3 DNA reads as TGTGCCAGCAGCGTAGGGATAAGGACTCTTGAGCAGTACTTC. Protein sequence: CASSVGIRTLEQYF.

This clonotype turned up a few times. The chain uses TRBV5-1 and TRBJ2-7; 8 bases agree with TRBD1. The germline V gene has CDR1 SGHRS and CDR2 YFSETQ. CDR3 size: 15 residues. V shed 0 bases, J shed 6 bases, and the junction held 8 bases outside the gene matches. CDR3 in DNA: TGCGCCAGCAGCTTGGTTCCGGGACAGGTGGGCGAGCAGTACTTC. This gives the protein CASSLVPGQVGEQYF. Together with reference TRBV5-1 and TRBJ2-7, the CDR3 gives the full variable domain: KAGVTQTPRYLIKTRGQQVTLSCSPISGHRSVSWYQQTPGQGLQFLFEYFSETQRNKGNFPGRFSGRQFSNSRSEMNVSTLELGDSALYLCASSLVPGQVGEQYFGPGTRLTVT.

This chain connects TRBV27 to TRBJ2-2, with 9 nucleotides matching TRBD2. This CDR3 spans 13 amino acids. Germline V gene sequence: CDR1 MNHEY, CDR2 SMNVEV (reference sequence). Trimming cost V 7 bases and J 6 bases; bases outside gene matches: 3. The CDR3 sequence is CASNPSGAGELFF. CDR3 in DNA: TGTGCCAGCAATCCTAGCGGGGCCGGGGAGCTGTTTTTT.

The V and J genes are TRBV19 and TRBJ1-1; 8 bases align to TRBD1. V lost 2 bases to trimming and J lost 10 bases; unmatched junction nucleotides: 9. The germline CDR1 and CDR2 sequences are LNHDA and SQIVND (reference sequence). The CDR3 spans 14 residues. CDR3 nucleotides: TGTGCCAGTAGTATATATTCGACAGGGGACGGAGCTTTCTTT. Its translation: CASSIYSTGDGAFF. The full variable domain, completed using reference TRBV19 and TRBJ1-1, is DGGITQSPKYLFRKEGQNVTLSCEQNLNHDAMYWYRQDPGQGLRLIYYSQIVNDFQKGDIAEGYSVSREKKESFPLTVTSAQKNPTAFYLCASSIYSTGDGAFFGQGTRLTVV.

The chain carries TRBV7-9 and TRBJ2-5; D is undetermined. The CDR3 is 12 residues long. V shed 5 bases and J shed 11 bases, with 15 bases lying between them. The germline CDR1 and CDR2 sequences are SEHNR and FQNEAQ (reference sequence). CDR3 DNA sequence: TGTGCCAGCAGCCCCCTCCCCGGTGAGCAGTACTTC. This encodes CASSPLPGEQYF.

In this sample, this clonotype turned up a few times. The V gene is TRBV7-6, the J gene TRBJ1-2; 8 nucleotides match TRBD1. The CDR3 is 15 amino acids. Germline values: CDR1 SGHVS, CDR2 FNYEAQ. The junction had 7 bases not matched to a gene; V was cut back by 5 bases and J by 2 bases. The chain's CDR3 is CASSPQGALNYGYTF. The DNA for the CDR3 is TGTGCCAGCAGCCCTCAGGGGGCGTTAAACTATGGCTACACCTTC. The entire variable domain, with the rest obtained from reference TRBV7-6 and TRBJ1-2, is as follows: GAGVSQSPRYKVTKRGQDVALRCDPISGHVSLYWYRQALGQGPEFLTYFNYEAQQDKSGLPNDRFSAERPEGSISTLTIQRTEQRDSAMYRCASSPQGALNYGYTFGSGTRLTVV.

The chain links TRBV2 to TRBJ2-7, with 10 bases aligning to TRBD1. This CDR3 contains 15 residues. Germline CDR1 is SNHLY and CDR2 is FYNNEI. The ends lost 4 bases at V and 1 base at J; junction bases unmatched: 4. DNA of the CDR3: TGTGCCAGCAGTGTACGACAGGGGGCTTCCTACGAGCAGTACTTC. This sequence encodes CASSVRQGASYEQYF.

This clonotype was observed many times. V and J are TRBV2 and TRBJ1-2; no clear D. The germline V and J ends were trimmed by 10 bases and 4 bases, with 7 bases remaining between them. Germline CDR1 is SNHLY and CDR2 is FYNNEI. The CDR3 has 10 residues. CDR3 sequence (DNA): TGTGCCATTGACGGCTATGGCTACACCTTC. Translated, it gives CAIDGYGYTF. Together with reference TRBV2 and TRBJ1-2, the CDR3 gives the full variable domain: EPEVTQTPSHQVTQMGQEVILRCVPISNHLYFYWYRQILGQKVEFLVSFYNNEISEKSEIFDDQFSVERPDGSNFTLKIRSTKLEDSAMYFCAIDGYGYTFGSGTRLTVV.